Listed here are 30 T cell receptor beta chains from one sample, sequenced in a study of shared clonotypes between healthy human individuals. TCRdb's copy holds only in-frame clones and misses some; the assay was immunoSEQ multiplex PCR. In the table there are 95,000 to 120,000 clones, 65% to 75% of which are singletons. The specimen sequenced was memory CD8+ T cells sorted from blood. Described subset: CD45RO+ cells pooled with CCR7-negative TemRA cells. The receptors were gathered from a woman under 40 in good health.

Written as DNA, the CDR3 is TGTGCCAGCAGTTTATGGGGACTCCTATCTAGCACAGATACGCAGTATTTT. It is translated as CASSLWGLLSSTDTQYF. This chain uses TRBV27 with TRBJ2-3; a weak D match, TRBD2 (6 bases). V was pared by 1 base and J by 0 bases, with 14 bases between. Germline values: CDR1 MNHEY, CDR2 SMNVEV (reference sequence). The CDR3 totals 17 residues.

The chain recombines TRBV10-1 with TRBJ2-2; TRBD1 matches 7 bases. V lost 3 bases, J lost 5 bases, and 3 bases stayed unmatched. Germline loops: CDR1 WNHNN, CDR2 SYGVQD (reference sequence). The CDR3 is 14 amino acids. CDR3 protein: CASSDGTATGELFF. As DNA, the CDR3 is TGCGCCAGCAGTGATGGGACAGCAACCGGGGAGCTGTTTTTT.

J is TRBJ1-4 and V is TRBV6-1, with no clear D. This CDR3 region has 16 residues. Deletions cut 3 bases from V and 6 bases from J, with 17 bases between. CDR1 and CDR2 from the germline V gene are MNHNS and SASEGT. The CDR3 coding sequence is TGTGCCAGCAGTGAGGGTGAAGGGTTTATCGATGAAAAACTGTTTTTT. Its protein product is CASSEGEGFIDEKLFF.

The V gene is TRBV6-1, the J gene TRBJ2-7; 8 bases are shared with TRBD1. Germline V gives CDR1 MNHNS, CDR2 SASEGT. Unmatched junction bases numbered 13, after V lost 10 bases and J lost 5 bases. This CDR3 is 14 amino acids long. CDR3 residues: CAISPGQESHEQYF. In DNA, the CDR3 is TGTGCCATCAGCCCGGGACAGGAGAGCCACGAGCAGTACTTC.

The chain recombines TRBV5-1 with TRBJ1-1; 12 bases are a match to TRBD1. Germline trimming cut 6 bases from V and 6 bases from J; bases unmatched to any gene: 9. Looked up from germline, CDR1 is SGHRS and CDR2 is YFSETQ. The CDR3 extends over 15 amino acids. The CDR3 DNA follows: TGCGCCAGCACCCACTGGGACAGGGGGCTCGCTGAAGCTTTCTTT. This sequence encodes CASTHWDRGLAEAFF. The entire variable domain, with the rest obtained from reference TRBV5-1 and TRBJ1-1, is as follows: KAGVTQTPRYLIKTRGQQVTLSCSPISGHRSVSWYQQTPGQGLQFLFEYFSETQRNKGNFPGRFSGRQFSNSRSEMNVSTLELGDSALYLCASTHWDRGLAEAFFGQGTRLTVV.

The V call is TRBV6-4, the J call TRBJ2-3; 9 nucleotides align to TRBD2. There are 15 residues in the CDR3. Germline-derived CDR1 and CDR2 are MRHNA and SNTAGT. V gave up 6 bases and J gave up 3 bases; unmatched junction bases: 7. CDR3 sequence reads: CASSGTAGGTDTQYF. The CDR3 region has the DNA TGTGCCAGCAGCGGTACAGCGGGAGGAACAGATACGCAGTATTTT.

The chain combines TRBV7-9 with TRBJ1-3; D gene uncertain. V was trimmed by 5 bases and J by 1 base, leaving 9 bases between them. CDR1 and CDR2 from the germline V gene are SEHNR and FQNEAQ (reference sequence). This CDR3 region has 14 residues. CDR3: CASSRSTSGNTIYF. The CDR3 DNA follows: TGTGCCAGCAGCCGGTCGACGTCTGGAAACACCATATATTTT.

There are a few counts of this clone. The V and J genes are TRBV25-1 and TRBJ2-5; 8 positions match TRBD1. The DNA matches TRBJ2-7 better at its end, which makes the J call doubtful. Germline V CDR1 and CDR2: MGHDK, SYGVNS. This CDR3 is 12 amino acids long. This CDR3 reads CASTTGVYEQYF. CDR3 sequence (DNA): TGTGCCAGCACGACAGGGGTGTACGAGCAGTACTTC.

This clone has a handful of counts. This chain uses TRBV19 with TRBJ2-4, with TRBD2 matching 10 bases. CDR3 length: 17 residues. The V and J ends lost 5 bases and 6 bases, in that order; junction bases with no gene match: 13. The germline gives CDR1 LNHDA, CDR2 SQIVND (reference sequence). The DNA for the CDR3 is TGTGCCAGTAGTTTCGGGCTAGCGGGAGTGAGGGGAAACATTCAGTACTTC. It yields the protein CASSFGLAGVRGNIQYF. Full variable domain (rest looked up from reference TRBV19 and TRBJ2-4): DGGITQSPKYLFRKEGQNVTLSCEQNLNHDAMYWYRQDPGQGLRLIYYSQIVNDFQKGDIAEGYSVSREKKESFPLTVTSAQKNPTAFYLCASSFGLAGVRGNIQYFGAGTRLSVL.

A few counts support this clone. V and J are TRBV5-4 and TRBJ2-2; no clear D gene. The CDR3 covers 14 residues. V was clipped by 4 bases and J by 6 bases, with 13 bases between them. Germline lookup yields CDR1 SGHNT and CDR2 YYREEE (reference sequence). CDR3 region: CASSGPLFPGELFF. CDR3 DNA: TGTGCCAGCAGCGGGCCCTTATTTCCCGGGGAGCTGTTTTTT.

This clone was counted ten times or more. The gene calls are TRBV29-1 and TRBJ2-7; 13 nucleotides align to TRBD2. CDR1 and CDR2 from the germline V gene are SQVTM and ANQGSEA. V dropped 5 bases and J dropped 4; count of bases not matched to a gene: 8. CDR3 length: 15 residues. The chain's CDR3 is CSVWTSGSPGYEQYF. CDR3 DNA sequence: TGCAGCGTTTGGACTAGCGGGAGTCCTGGTTACGAGCAGTACTTC.

The gene calls are TRBV5-6 and TRBJ2-7, with unresolved D. The CDR3 runs to 13 residues. The V and J ends lost 5 bases and 3 bases respectively, with 12 bases between them. Germline V lookup: CDR1 SGHDT, CDR2 YYEEEE. The CDR3 is CASSNWGNYEQYF. The CDR3 DNA reads TGTGCCAGCAGTAACTGGGGAAACTACGAGCAGTACTTC.

The table lists this clone with a count of one. The CDR3 nucleotides read TGTGCCAGTAGTACCTATAGCGGAAATACCTACGAGCAGTACTTC. Its protein product is CASSTYSGNTYEQYF. The chain employs TRBV19 and TRBJ2-5; weak D call: TRBD2 (6 bases). The closer fit of TRBJ2-7 to the DNA end suggests the J call may be wrong. Germline V gene sequence: CDR1 LNHDA, CDR2 SQIVND (reference sequence). This CDR3 has 15 residues.

The chain carries TRBV7-6 and TRBJ2-7; a possible D gene is TRBD1 (5 bases). V lost 4 bases and J 3 bases, leaving 10 bases between the germline ends. The V gene's germline CDR1 is SGHVS and CDR2 FNYEAQ. This CDR3 spans 13 amino acids. CDR3 nucleotides: TGTGCCAGCAGCTCCTCAGGGTTCTACGAGCAGTACTTC. It specifies CASSSSGFYEQYF.

This clone was counted many times. DNA of the CDR3: TGTGCCAGCAGTGACGAGAACACTGAAGCTTTCTTT. Translating it yields CASSDENTEAFF. The chain joins TRBV25-1 to TRBJ1-1, with no clear D. V lost 3 bases and J lost 1, with 3 bases in between. The germline V gene has CDR1 MGHDK and CDR2 SYGVNS. The CDR3 has 12 amino acids.

The chain uses TRBV28 and TRBJ2-7; 10 nucleotides agree with TRBD2. The V gene's germline CDR1 is MDHEN and CDR2 SYDVKM. The CDR3 is 15 residues long. The V and J ends lost 4 bases and 4 bases, in that order; junction bases with no gene match: 7. Here the CDR3 reads CASSSPGTSVYEQYF. In nucleotides, the CDR3 is TGTGCCAGCAGTTCACCCGGGACTAGCGTTTACGAGCAGTACTTC.

The chain links TRBV7-9 to TRBJ2-7, with 9 nucleotides matching TRBD1. This CDR3 is built from 13 residues. The germline V gene encodes CDR1 SEHNR and CDR2 FQNEAQ (reference sequence). The V and J ends lost 7 bases and 6 bases, in that order; junction bases with no gene match: 7. CDR3 loop: CASNGGTGLEQYF. Here the CDR3 DNA reads TGTGCCAGCAACGGCGGGACAGGGCTCGAGCAGTACTTC.

CDR3 DNA sequence: TGTGCCAGTAGACCGGGACAGGGCGCCGGGGAGCTGTTTTTT. This codes for CASRPGQGAGELFF. The chain joins TRBV19 to TRBJ2-2; 9 nucleotides line up with TRBD1. This CDR3 has 14 amino acids. Per the germline V gene, CDR1 is LNHDA and CDR2 is SQIVND (reference sequence). V trimming: 6 bases; J trimming: 6 bases; junction bases outside the gene matches: 5.

The chain is built from TRBV7-9 and TRBJ2-7; 11 positions match TRBD2. The V gene end was trimmed by 5 bases and the J gene end by 6 bases; junction bases not matched to a gene: 15. CDR3 length: 17 residues. From germline, CDR1 is SEHNR and CDR2 FQNEAQ (reference sequence). The CDR3 DNA sequence: TGTGCCAGCAGCCATACTAGCGGGAGCCTTAAGTCTCGCGAGCAGTACTTC. Residues: CASSHTSGSLKSREQYF. Looking up the rest from reference TRBV7-9 and TRBJ2-7 gives the full variable domain: DTGVSQNPRHKITKRGQNVTFRCDPISEHNRLYWYRQTLGQGPEFLTYFQNEAQLEKSRLLSDRFSAERPKGSFSTLEIQRTEQGDSAMYLCASSHTSGSLKSREQYFGPGTRLTVT.

The gene calls are TRBV28 and TRBJ1-6, with D possibly being TRBD1 (5 bases). Germline CDR1 MDHEN, CDR2 SYDVKM. The germline V and J ends were trimmed by 5 bases and 5 bases, with 7 bases remaining between them. This CDR3 contains 13 residues. The CDR3 nucleotides are TGTGCCAGCAGTGGGGGGAATAATTCACCCCTCCACTTT. It translates to CASSGGNNSPLHF.

This clone appeared a few times. This sequence joins TRBV6-4 and TRBJ2-3, with D perhaps TRBD1 (5 bases). The CDR3 totals 15 residues. Germline V gene lookup returns CDR1 MRHNA and CDR2 SNTAGT. Trimming left V 3 bases short and J 0 bases short, with 10 bases between. The CDR3 sequence: CASSEGPSSTDTQYF. For the CDR3, the DNA is TGTGCCAGCAGTGAGGGGCCTTCTAGCACAGATACGCAGTATTTT.

Only one count was recorded for this clone. J is TRBJ2-4 and V is TRBV11-2; D may be TRBD2 (5 bases). CDR3 size: 13 residues. Germline values: CDR1 SGHAT, CDR2 FQNNGV. V was pared by 6 bases and J by 3 bases, with 9 bases between. CDR3 loop: CASRLEGKNIQYF. The CDR3, as DNA: TGTGCCAGCAGACTAGAGGGCAAAAACATTCAGTACTTC.

This clone was counted between two and nine times. The J gene is TRBJ1-2, the V gene TRBV19, with 12 bases aligning to TRBD1. The junction had 7 bases not matched to a gene; V was cut back by 6 bases and J by 5 bases. The CDR3 covers 15 residues. CDR1 LNHDA and CDR2 SQIVND come from the germline V gene (reference sequence). CDR3 DNA sequence: TGTGCCAGTAGCGGGACAGGGGGCGGCCGATATGGCTACACCTTC. As protein: CASSGTGGGRYGYTF.

V is TRBV7-8 and J is TRBJ2-1; 7 bases are a match to TRBD1. Germline lookup yields CDR1 SGHVS and CDR2 FQNEAQ. The CDR3 contains 15 residues. Trimming removed 5 bases from V and 5 bases from J; junction bases left unmatched: 9. The CDR3 loop reads CASSLVGTADNEQFF. CDR3 bases: TGTGCCAGCAGCCTAGTCGGGACAGCCGACAATGAGCAGTTCTTC.

The CDR3 sequence: CASRIVDLNQPQHF. The CDR3 DNA follows: TGTGCCAGCAGGATCGTGGATTTAAATCAGCCCCAGCATTTT. The rearrangement links TRBV5-8 to TRBJ1-5; no clear D gene. CDR3 size: 14 residues. Germline CDR1 and CDR2: SGHTS and YDEGEE. Trimming removed 5 bases at V and 4 bases at J, with 13 bases between.

This clone has only a few counts. This sequence joins TRBV10-1 and TRBJ2-3; TRBD1 is a possible D gene (6 bases). Germline CDR1 WNHNN, CDR2 SYGVQD (reference sequence). V was trimmed by 5 bases and J by 3 bases, leaving 12 bases between them. The CDR3 spans 14 residues. The CDR3 sequence: CASSRDITTDTQYF. The CDR3 nucleotides are TGCGCCAGCAGTAGGGACATTACAACAGATACGCAGTATTTT.

The gene calls are TRBV19 and TRBJ2-7; D gene uncertain. Trimming took off 3 bases at V and 1 base at J, with 13 bases between the two ends. Germline loops: CDR1 LNHDA, CDR2 SQIVND (reference sequence). There are 15 residues in the CDR3. The CDR3 coding sequence is TGTGCCAGTAGTATGGATGTACACCCGTCCTACGAGCAGTACTTC. Protein product: CASSMDVHPSYEQYF.

This clone has at least ten counts. J is TRBJ1-2 and V is TRBV28; D ambiguous. Germline CDR1 reads MDHEN; CDR2 reads SYDVKM. The length of the CDR3 is 17 residues. Trimming stripped 5 bases from V and 0 bases from J, with 19 bases between. The DNA of the CDR3 is TGTGCCAGCAGTAAACCCTGGACGGCATGGCCTAACTATGGCTACACCTTC. Residues: CASSKPWTAWPNYGYTF.

This chain links TRBV5-4 with TRBJ1-5, with unresolved D. Trimming left V 4 bases short and J 7 bases short, with 15 bases between. Germline V gene lookup returns CDR1 SGHNT and CDR2 YYREEE (reference sequence). This CDR3 region has 14 residues. CDR3 in DNA: TGTGCCAGCAGCCAAGTCCAGGTGGGACAGCCCCAGCATTTT. This gives the protein CASSQVQVGQPQHF.

The V gene is TRBV5-1, the J gene TRBJ2-7, with 13 bases matching TRBD2. The V gene end was trimmed by 4 bases and the J gene end by 5 bases; junction bases not matched to a gene: 3. The germline V gene has CDR1 SGHRS and CDR2 YFSETQ. The length of the CDR3 is 14 residues. Written as DNA, the CDR3 is TGCGCCAGCAGCCCAGGGACTAGCGGGAACGAGCAGTACTTC. Protein: CASSPGTSGNEQYF.